These T cell receptor beta chains were read from a single sample in a study of blood T cell repertoires in COVID-19. Sequencing was performed with immunoSEQ multiplex PCR; in TCRdb, only in-frame clones are kept and a portion is missing. The sample includes some 180,000 clones, about four fifths of them seen just once. Sequencing was carried out using peripheral blood. These receptors were taken from a man aged 70 or older with active or convalescent COVID-19. Both conserved end residues are part of each CDR3. D genes are given only for firm matches. The size entry is marked missing in some rows and otherwise reads once, few, many or a size class.

TRBV28	TRBJ1-2	TRBD1	once	TGTGCCAGCAGTTTGACAGGGGGTTGGAACTATGGCTACACCTTC	CASSLTGGWNYGYTF
TRBV19	TRBJ2-1	TRBD2	.	TGTGCCAGTAGTCCTCGGGGTAGCGGGCTGAGCAATGAGCAGTTCTTC	CASSPRGSGLSNEQFF
TRBV9	TRBJ2-2	.	.	TGTGCCAGCAGCGTAGCCAGGTCGGTCACCGGGGAGCTGTTTTTT	CASSVARSVTGELFF
TRBV5-6	TRBJ2-7	TRBD1	.	TGTGCCAGCAGCCCAGACAGGGGATACGAGCAGTACTTC	CASSPDRGYEQYF
TRBV5-4	TRBJ2-5	.	.	TGTGCCAGCAGCCTCGGGGGCAGAGCGGGGGAGACCCAGTACTTC	CASSLGGRAGETQYF
TRBV19	TRBJ2-7	TRBD1	.	TGTGCCAGTAGTAGACAGGGCACCTACGAGCAGTACTTC	CASSRQGTYEQYF
TRBV25-1	TRBJ2-3	TRBD2	.	TGTGCCAGCAACGATTGGTGGGAGGGCTCAGATACGCAGTATTTT	CASNDWWEGSDTQYF
TRBV7-2	TRBJ2-7	TRBD1	.	TGTGCCAGCAGCACCGCAGGGGGCGCTCAAGAGCAGTACTTC	CASSTAGGAQEQYF
TRBV13	TRBJ2-2	.	.	TGTGCCAGCAGCTTACGGGCAGGGACGAACACCGGGGAGCTGTTTTTT	CASSLRAGTNTGELFF
TRBV7-2	TRBJ1-1	.	few	TGTGCCAGCACCACAAACCTGAACACTGAAGCTTTCTTT	CASTTNLNTEAFF
TRBV28	TRBJ2-1	TRBD1	.	TGTGCCAGCAGGTTACAGGGGAAGGGGCAGTTCTTC	CASRLQGKGQFF
TRBV2	TRBJ2-1	TRBD2	.	TGTGCGGCGGCTAGCGGGGTTTACAATGAGCAGTTCTTC	CAAASGVYNEQFF
TRBV5-4	TRBJ2-7	.	.	TGTGCCAGCAGCCATCCGATGCGCGAGCAGTACTTC	CASSHPMREQYF
TRBV27	TRBJ2-7	.	many	TGTGCCAGCAGTTTGACCGGGACACACTCCTACGAGCAGTACTTC	CASSLTGTHSYEQYF
TRBV19	TRBJ1-2	TRBD1	.	TGTGCCACGGACAGGGTGGGCTATGGCTACACCTTC	CATDRVGYGYTF
TRBV5-5	TRBJ1-1	.	.	TGTGCCAGCAACGTCGACAGCTACCTGAACACTGAAGCTTTCTTT	CASNVDSYLNTEAFF
TRBV14	TRBJ1-6	TRBD1	.	TGTGCCAGCAGCCAAGGAAACAGGGGGAATTCACCCCTCCACTTT	CASSQGNRGNSPLHF
TRBV5-4	TRBJ1-4	.	.	TGTGCCAGCAGCTCGGGGGGTCTTCGGTTAGATGAAAAACTGTTTTTT	CASSSGGLRLDEKLFF
TRBV19	TRBJ1-1	.	once	TGTGCCAGTAGTCTAACCGCCGTGAACACTGAAGCTTTCTTT	CASSLTAVNTEAFF
TRBV28	TRBJ1-2	.	few	TGTGCCAGCAGTTTATTACAGGGTGTCTACACCTTC	CASSLLQGVYTF
TRBV3-1/TRBV3-2	TRBJ2-1	TRBD1	.	TGTGCCAGCAGCCCCCGGACAGGGGTAAACAATGAGCAGTTCTTC	CASSPRTGVNNEQFF
TRBV28	TRBJ2-5	TRBD2	.	TGTGCCAGCAGACCGGGACTAAAAGAGACCCAGTACTTC	CASRPGLKETQYF
TRBV7-8	TRBJ1-5	.	.	TGTGCCAGCAGCTCGTACAGGAGACGCAATCAGCCCCAGCATTTT	CASSSYRRRNQPQHF
TRBV4-3	TRBJ2-7	TRBD1	.	TGCGCCAGCAGCCAAGGACAGGGGGGGCCCTACGAGCAGTACTTC	CASSQGQGGPYEQYF
TRBV5-1	TRBJ1-1	.	.	TGCGCCAGCAGCTTGAGCACAGGGCCCCCTGAAGCTTTCTTT	CASSLSTGPPEAFF
TRBV7-9	TRBJ2-5	TRBD1	.	TGTGCCAGCAGCTTAGCGGCAGGGGGCCAAGAGACCCAGTACTTC	CASSLAAGGQETQYF